The clone carrying this T cell receptor (beta chain) has just a few counts. The sample comes from a study of regulatory and conventional T cells in breast cancer. TCRdb re-called the PCR reads through MiXCR, storing one row per CDR3 protein. The sample records under 20,000 distinct CDR3 sequences, approximately 35% being singletons. Sequencing was performed on conventional T cells from blood. The clonotype comes from a female donor in good health.

CDR3 amino acids: CASSLDAYEQYF. CDR3 coding DNA: TGTGCCAGCAGCTTAGACGCCTACGAGCAGTACTTC. The chain uses TRBV7-9 and TRBJ2-7; no clear D gene. V lost 1 base, J lost 2 bases, and 3 bases lay in between. CDR1 and CDR2 from the germline V gene are SEHNR and FQNEAQ (reference sequence). CDR3 length equals 12 residues.